Shown below are 29 T cell receptor beta chains from a single sample sequenced in a study of blood T cells in healthy people across ages. PCR was performed a second time for 7 to 11 cycles using a sample-barcoded 5' primer and a J-beta primer mix. MiXCR, run by TCRdb on the 5' RACE reads, gives a single entry per CDR3 protein. The table includes 650,000 to 1,000,000 distinct CDR3 sequences, around 36% detected once. The sequenced sample was blood. These receptors all come from a man between 18 and 35 years old in good health.

With respect to this clonotype: This could be a read error, since a much larger clone is one nucleotide away. This CDR3 reads CASSDNSDKSIQYF. The CDR3 coding sequence is TGTGCCAGCAGCGATAACAGCGATAAAAGCATTCAGTACTTC. The J gene is TRBJ2-7, the V gene TRBV7-8; no clear D gene. The J call may not be correct, given that the DNA end is closer to TRBJ2-4. Germline V gene lookup returns CDR1 SGHVS and CDR2 FQNEAQ. The CDR3 length is 14 residues.

CDR3 protein: CASSSGTGPYEQFF. The CDR3 DNA reads as TGTGCCAGCAGTTCCGGGACAGGGCCTTACGAGCAGTTCTTC. The chain links TRBV7-2 to TRBJ2-1; 9 bases align to TRBD1. With 6 bases clipped from V and 10 bases from J, the junction kept 10 bases outside the gene matches. This CDR3 contains 14 residues. Germline CDR1 SGHTA, CDR2 FQGNSA.

In its sample, this clonotype was seen a few times. The CDR3 here is CASSQDLGQAYGYTF. CDR3 DNA: TGTGCCAGCAGCCAAGATTTGGGGCAGGCCTATGGCTACACCTTC. The chain is built from TRBV14 and TRBJ1-2, with D perhaps TRBD1 (5 bases). Germline V CDR1 and CDR2: SGHDN, FVKESK. The length of the CDR3 is 15 residues. The V gene lost 0 bases and the J gene lost 4 bases, with 12 bases spanning the gap.

On this clonotype: An end of the junction differs from the germline gene, which may be a read error. The chain links TRBV7-7 to TRBJ2-3, with 7 bases aligning to TRBD2. Germline V lookup: CDR1 SSHAT, CDR2 FNYEAQ (reference sequence). This CDR3 has 14 residues. CDR3 amino acids: CASKSGIETDTQYF. In nucleotides, the CDR3 is TGTGCTAGCAAAAGCGGGATTGAGACAGATACGCAGTATTTT.

V usage is TRBV7-9 and J usage is TRBJ2-2, with D perhaps matching TRBD2 (6 bases). CDR1 is SEHNR, CDR2 FQNEAQ, per germline (reference sequence). V dropped 5 bases and J dropped 1 base, with 14 bases sitting between them. The CDR3 is made up of 16 amino acids. As DNA, the CDR3 is TGTGCCAGCAGCCCAGGAGGGATACTGAACACCGGGGAGCTGTTTTTT. Amino acid sequence: CASSPGGILNTGELFF. Filled out from reference TRBV7-9 and TRBJ2-2, the complete variable domain reads DTGVSQNPRHKITKRGQNVTFRCDPISEHNRLYWYRQTLGQGPEFLTYFQNEAQLEKSRLLSDRFSAERPKGSFSTLEIQRTEQGDSAMYLCASSPGGILNTGELFFGEGSRLTVL.

The chain uses TRBV6-2 or TRBV6-3 and TRBJ1-2, with no clear D. V was cut by 7 bases and J by 7 bases, with 16 bases left in between. The CDR3 is made up of 13 amino acids. Germline V CDR1 and CDR2: MNHEY, SVGEGT. CDR3: CASINLGYGGYTF. CDR3 sequence (DNA): TGTGCCAGCATCAATCTGGGGTACGGTGGCTACACCTTC.

The chain couples TRBV7-2 to TRBJ2-7, with D perhaps TRBD1 or TRBD2 (5 bases each). CDR3 size: 16 residues. CDR1 and CDR2 from the germline V gene are SGHTA and FQGNSA. V lost 1 base and J 0 bases, leaving 13 bases between the germline ends. The CDR3 DNA reads TGTGCCAGCAGCTTAGATCCGGGGCGGAGCTCCTACGAGCAGTACTTC. It is translated as CASSLDPGRSSYEQYF.

The chain carries TRBV28 and TRBJ1-2, with D maybe TRBD1 (5 bases). Trimming left V 7 bases short and J 0 bases short, with 18 bases between. Germline V lookup: CDR1 MDHEN, CDR2 SYDVKM. This CDR3 has 16 residues. In nucleotides, the CDR3 is TGTGCCAGCACCCAGCGGGGGATGGAAGCTAACTATGGCTACACCTTC. Encoded protein: CASTQRGMEANYGYTF.

The chain couples TRBV7-8 to TRBJ1-2; D unclear. Per the germline V gene, CDR1 is SGHVS and CDR2 is FQNEAQ. The V and J ends lost 2 bases and 8 bases respectively, with 21 bases between them. This CDR3 has 16 amino acids. CDR3 loop: CASSLRRSEPTGGYTF. The CDR3 DNA follows: TGTGCCAGCAGCTTAAGACGAAGCGAACCCACCGGGGGCTACACCTTC.

This clonotype was detected a few times. This rearrangement joins TRBV7-6 to TRBJ2-5; 9 bases map to TRBD2. The end of the DNA fits TRBJ2-7 better, so the J call may be wrong. Germline V gives CDR1 SGHVS, CDR2 FNYEAQ. CDR3 size: 16 residues. The CDR3 loop is CASSPQGSGGPYEQYF. In DNA form, the CDR3 reads TGTGCCAGCAGCCCCCAAGGTAGCGGGGGCCCTTACGAGCAGTACTTC.

This clonotype was picked up many times. The chain couples TRBV25-1 to TRBJ2-4; 8 positions agree with TRBD2. Germline V gene data show CDR1 as MGHDK and CDR2 as SYGVNS. V lost 6 bases to trimming and J lost 6 bases; unmatched junction nucleotides: 4. This CDR3 contains 13 residues. The CDR3 region is CASSLAGGNIQYF. In DNA, the CDR3 is TGTGCCAGCAGCTTGGCGGGGGGAAACATTCAGTACTTC.

This clonotype was seen a few times. This chain connects TRBV4-1 to TRBJ2-1, with 7 bases identical to TRBD1. The J call is in doubt because the DNA end fits TRBJ2-7 better. The length of the CDR3 is 16 residues. Per the germline V gene, CDR1 is MGHRA and CDR2 is YSYEKL. Here the CDR3 reads CASSQGQGASYNEQYF. CDR3 bases: TGCGCCAGCAGCCAAGGACAGGGAGCCTCCTACAATGAGCAGTACTTC.

Only a few counts were recorded for this clonotype. This chain connects TRBV20-1 to TRBJ2-1; 13 nucleotides agree with TRBD2. CDR3 length: 17 amino acids. The germline V gene has CDR1 DFQATT and CDR2 SNEGSKA (reference sequence). Trimming removed 3 bases from V and 5 bases from J; junction bases left unmatched: 10. The CDR3, as DNA: TGCAGTGCTAGTGCACTAGCGGGGGGGGTGACAGACAATGAGCAGTTCTTC. Its translation is CSASALAGGVTDNEQFF.

This clonotype was detected many times. This chain uses TRBV4-3 with TRBJ2-6; D gene unclear. Trimming removed 2 bases from V and 4 bases from J, with 6 bases in between. CDR1 LGHNA and CDR2 YSLEER come from the germline V gene. CDR3 length: 14 residues. CDR3 loop: CASSQLAGANVLTF. The CDR3 DNA follows: TGCGCCAGCAGCCAATTAGCCGGGGCCAACGTCCTGACTTTC.

The chain combines TRBV5-1 with TRBJ2-3; 16 bases fit TRBD2. CDR3 length: 17 residues. Germline lookup yields CDR1 SGHRS and CDR2 YFSETQ. V trimming: 2 bases; J trimming: 5 bases; junction bases outside the gene matches: 5. The CDR3 reads CASSFGTSGGAKDTQYF. Written as DNA, the CDR3 is TGCGCCAGCAGCTTCGGGACTAGCGGGGGGGCTAAAGATACGCAGTATTTT.

The chain uses TRBV6-6 and TRBJ1-1, with D possibly TRBD1 on 5 matching bases. CDR3 length: 11 amino acids. CDR1 and CDR2 from the germline V gene are MNHNY and SVGAGI (reference sequence). The V and J ends lost 7 bases and 7 bases respectively, with 10 bases between them. This CDR3 reads CASIQGIEAFF. CDR3 nucleotides: TGTGCCAGCATCCAGGGAATTGAAGCTTTCTTT.

This chain joins TRBV9 and TRBJ2-3; D remains ambiguous. The CDR3 covers 13 residues. V shed 3 bases and J shed 6 bases, with 11 bases lying between them. CDR1 is SGDLS and CDR2 is YYNGEE in the germline V gene. The DNA of the CDR3 is TGTGCCAGCAGCGCAAATCCTCTTGATACGCAGTATTTT. This translates into CASSANPLDTQYF.

The chain recombines TRBV15 with TRBJ2-3; D is possibly TRBD2 (5 bases). This CDR3 has 19 amino acids. The germline gives CDR1 LNHNV, CDR2 YYDKDF (reference sequence). V shed 3 bases and J shed 3 bases, with 25 bases lying between them. The CDR3 sequence: CATSSFRSGRRVTTDTQYF. CDR3 nucleotide sequence: TGTGCCACCAGCAGCTTTAGGTCGGGGAGAAGGGTCACTACAGATACGCAGTATTTT.

This clonotype has only a few counts. This chain uses TRBV5-1 with TRBJ2-5; tentatively, D is TRBD1 (5 bases). V was pared by 0 bases and J by 1 base, with 10 bases between. Germline-derived CDR1 and CDR2 are SGHRS and YFSETQ. The CDR3 is made up of 15 amino acids. The CDR3 bases are TGCGCCAGCAGCTTGGATAACAGGCCCCAAGAGACCCAGTACTTC. Translated, it gives CASSLDNRPQETQYF.

The CDR3 DNA follows: TGTGCCAGCAGCGGTCTAGCGGGGCCTCGTACCAATGAGCAGTTCTTC. It is translated as CASSGLAGPRTNEQFF. The genes are TRBV9 and TRBJ2-1; 9 bases line up with TRBD2. CDR1 and CDR2 (germline): SGDLS, YYNGEE. V gave up 3 bases and J gave up 6 bases; unmatched junction bases: 10. The CDR3 is made up of 16 amino acids.

This clonotype was recorded a few times. A clone one base away is much larger, so this may be a read error. The chain has TRBV29-1 and TRBJ2-1, with D perhaps matching TRBD1 or TRBD2 (5 bases each). The CDR3 spans 12 residues. In germline, CDR1 is SQVTM, CDR2 ANQGSEA. V lost 4 bases and J lost 13, with 17 bases in between. The DNA for the CDR3 is TGCAGCGTTGTCACAGAATTGGGGACCCAGTTCTTC. Protein product: CSVVTELGTQFF.

This chain joins TRBV11-2 and TRBJ1-2, with D perhaps matching TRBD1 (6 bases). The CDR3 has 17 amino acids. V lost 1 base and J lost 3, with 18 bases in between. Germline V gives CDR1 SGHAT, CDR2 FQNNGV. CDR3 in amino acids: CASSLASGDAAHYGYTF. The CDR3 DNA is TGTGCCAGCAGCTTAGCGTCAGGGGATGCCGCCCACTATGGCTACACCTTC. Together with reference TRBV11-2 and TRBJ1-2, the CDR3 gives the full variable domain: EAGVAQSPRYKIIEKRQSVAFWCNPISGHATLYWYQQILGQGPKLLIQFQNNGVVDDSQLPKDRFSAERLKGVDSTLKIQPAKLEDSAVYLCASSLASGDAAHYGYTFGSGTRLTVV.

This clonotype was seen many times. The rearrangement links TRBV12-3 or TRBV12-4 to TRBJ2-1, with D perhaps TRBD2 (6 bases). This CDR3 is built from 13 residues. V dropped 7 bases and J dropped 7 bases, with 14 bases sitting between them. CDR3 nucleotide sequence: TGTGCCAGCACCCCCCGGGGAGGAAATGAGCAGTTCTTC. It codes for CASTPRGGNEQFF.

This clonotype showed up many times. This rearrangement joins TRBV6-2 or TRBV6-3 to TRBJ1-2; no firm D call. Germline-derived CDR1 and CDR2 are MNHEY and SVGEGT. With 0 bases removed from V and 5 bases from J, the gap between germline ends came to 4 bases. The CDR3 extends over 12 amino acids. DNA for the CDR3: TGTGCCAGCAGTTACTCGATATATGGCTACACCTTC. Residues: CASSYSIYGYTF.

The V gene is TRBV6-2 or TRBV6-3, the J gene TRBJ2-3; TRBD2 matches at 8 bases. CDR1 and CDR2 from the germline V gene are MNHEY and SVGEGT. This CDR3 has 17 residues. J lost 0 bases, V lost 8 bases, and 13 bases had no gene match. Written as DNA, the CDR3 is TGTGCCAGCTATCCCTCGGGGGGGAAGCGCAGCACAGATACGCAGTATTTT. Its protein product is CASYPSGGKRSTDTQYF.

This chain connects TRBV10-3 to TRBJ2-3, with D perhaps matching TRBD2 (6 bases). Trimming stripped 2 bases from V and 6 bases from J, with 15 bases between. The length of the CDR3 is 15 residues. Germline V gene data show CDR1 as ENHRY and CDR2 as SYGVKD. The CDR3 DNA reads as TGTGCCATCAGTGAGCGGGAGTCGGGGCCTGATACGCAGTATTTT. It translates to CAISERESGPDTQYF.

This clonotype has just a few counts. The chain has TRBV3-1 and TRBJ2-1; TRBD2 matches 9 bases. The CDR3 runs 16 residues. The junction had 9 bases not matched to a gene; V was cut back by 0 bases and J by 9 bases. From germline, CDR1 is LGHDT and CDR2 YNNKEL (reference sequence). The DNA for the CDR3 is TGTGCCAGCAGCCAAGAGGTGGCGGGGGGGCCCGTTGAGCAGTTCTTC. As protein: CASSQEVAGGPVEQFF.

The chain joins TRBV12-3 or TRBV12-4 to TRBJ2-3, with 8 bases that match TRBD2. This CDR3 contains 15 residues. J lost 5 bases, V lost 8 bases, and 12 bases had no gene match. The CDR3 loop reads CASGGTRPSEDTQYF. CDR3 DNA sequence: TGTGCCAGCGGGGGGACTAGGCCCTCGGAAGATACGCAGTATTTT.

This clonotype was counted between two and nine times. This sequence joins TRBV10-3 and TRBJ2-3; D assignment may be TRBD1 or TRBD2 (5 bases each). V lost 7 bases and J lost 0, with 14 bases in between. The CDR3 consists of 15 residues. Germline CDR1 reads ENHRY; CDR2 reads SYGVKD. The CDR3 region has the DNA TGTGCCATCATCGCCGGGACGTCTAGCACAGATACGCAGTATTTT. Its translation is CAIIAGTSSTDTQYF.